The 12 T cell receptor beta chains below all came from one sample that was sequenced in a study of blood T cell repertoires in COVID-19. Some clones are missing from TCRdb's copy, which holds only in-frame ones; the method was immunoSEQ multiplex PCR. The profile covers roughly 570,000 clones, with roughly 89% appearing a single time and 7.5% to 9% taken by the ten largest. The sequenced sample was peripheral blood. These receptors all come from a woman in her fifties or sixties with COVID-19, enrolled during active disease.

This chain connects TRBV6-2 or TRBV6-3 to TRBJ2-1, with 12 bases aligning to TRBD2. This CDR3 spans 15 amino acids. The V gene end was trimmed by 2 bases and the J gene end by 12 bases; junction bases not matched to a gene: 8. Per the germline V gene, CDR1 is MNHEY and CDR2 is SVGEGT. The CDR3 loop reads CASSYGASGGARQFF. The CDR3 nucleotides read TGTGCCAGCAGTTACGGGGCTAGCGGGGGGGCGCGGCAGTTCTTC.

This chain joins TRBV11-2 and TRBJ1-4; D not resolved. Trimming cost V 1 base and J 8 bases, with 8 bases left between them. Germline values: CDR1 SGHAT, CDR2 FQNNGV. The CDR3 runs to 13 residues. As DNA, the CDR3 is TGTGCCAGCAGCTTAGCCACATCGGAAAAACTGTTTTTT. Protein product: CASSLATSEKLFF.

The chain recombines TRBV2 with TRBJ2-5, with D perhaps matching TRBD2 (6 bases). This CDR3 contains 13 residues. From germline, CDR1 is SNHLY and CDR2 FYNNEI. Trimming stripped 4 bases from V and 4 bases from J, with 10 bases between. DNA of the CDR3: TGTGCCAGCAGTGGCGGGGCTCTAGAGACCCAGTACTTC. This codes for CASSGGALETQYF. The whole variable domain, filled in from reference TRBV2 and TRBJ2-5, reads EPEVTQTPSHQVTQMGQEVILRCVPISNHLYFYWYRQILGQKVEFLVSFYNNEISEKSEIFDDQFSVERPDGSNFTLKIRSTKLEDSAMYFCASSGGALETQYFGPGTRLLVL.

The rearrangement uses TRBV6-6 and TRBJ1-2; unclear D gene. The CDR3 runs 14 residues. CDR1 is MNHNY and CDR2 is SVGAGI in the germline V gene (reference sequence). V was trimmed by 5 bases and J by 3 bases, leaving 13 bases between them. This CDR3 is CASSPLGVDYGYTF. The CDR3 DNA reads TGTGCCAGCAGTCCCCTGGGCGTAGACTATGGCTACACCTTC.

J is TRBJ2-7 and V is TRBV30; TRBD2 is a possible D gene (6 bases). CDR1 and CDR2 (germline): GTSNPN, SVGIG (reference sequence). Trimming shortened V by 0 bases and J by 2 bases, and 14 bases separated the two germline ends. The CDR3 is 15 amino acids. In DNA, the CDR3 is TGTGCCTGGAGTGTAGGCAGGGAGGCTGCCTACGAGCAGTACTTC. This gives the protein CAWSVGREAAYEQYF.

This sequence joins TRBV10-2 and TRBJ2-6; weak D call: TRBD1 (5 bases). The germline V and J ends were trimmed by 7 bases and 4 bases, with 17 bases remaining between them. This CDR3 is built from 16 residues. CDR1 is WSHSY, CDR2 SAAADI, per germline. The CDR3 spells CASMPGSGRGANVLTF. The CDR3 region has the DNA TGCGCCAGCATGCCAGGGTCCGGGCGGGGGGCCAACGTCCTGACTTTC.

The chain couples TRBV7-9 to TRBJ1-1, with no clear D. Trimming left V 5 bases short and J 8 bases short, with 24 bases between. CDR3 length equals 16 residues. Germline V gene sequence: CDR1 SEHNR, CDR2 FQNEAQ (reference sequence). The CDR3 DNA reads as TGTGCCAGCAGCCCGAGGCGAGGGAATTTTGTATCCGAAGCTTTCTTT. This codes for CASSPRRGNFVSEAFF.

A few counts support this clone. The V gene is TRBV6-1, the J gene TRBJ2-2; 13 nucleotides agree with TRBD2. V was clipped by 4 bases and J by 4 bases; unmatched bases: 9. The length of the CDR3 is 18 residues. CDR1 and CDR2 (germline): MNHNS, SASEGT. This CDR3 is CASSGGLAGRWTTGELFF. DNA of the CDR3: TGTGCCAGCAGTGGGGGACTAGCGGGGCGATGGACCACCGGGGAGCTGTTTTTT.

The chain couples TRBV6-5 to TRBJ1-1; no definite D call. Germline V gene data show CDR1 as MNHEY and CDR2 as SVGAGI. V lost 0 bases and J 5 bases, leaving 10 bases between the germline ends. The CDR3 length is 14 residues. Here the CDR3 DNA reads TGTGCCAGCAGTTACTCGGAGGGAGGGACTGAAGCTTTCTTT. This codes for CASSYSEGGTEAFF.

This clone was found a few times. Distinct nucleotide sequences in the sample also encode this CDR3. J is TRBJ1-1 and V is TRBV5-1; no clear D gene. Germline CDR1 SGHRS, CDR2 YFSETQ. The length of the CDR3 is 13 residues. V shed 2 bases and J shed 1 base, with 6 bases lying between them. CDR3 amino acids: CASSFTGNTEAFF. In nucleotides, the CDR3 is TGCGCCAGCAGCTTTACGGGGAACACTGAAGCTTTCTTT.

As concerns this clone: Other DNA sequences in the same sample also yield this CDR3. This rearrangement joins TRBV5-1 to TRBJ2-7; D remains unclear. This CDR3 has 12 amino acids. Germline V CDR1 and CDR2: SGHRS, YFSETQ. With 2 bases removed from V and 0 bases from J, the gap between germline ends came to 3 bases. The CDR3 here is CASSFSSYEQYF. The DNA for the CDR3 is TGCGCCAGCAGCTTCAGCTCCTACGAGCAGTACTTC.

This chain uses TRBV30 with TRBJ1-6; 7 bases match TRBD1. The CDR3 runs 14 residues. CDR1 and CDR2 from the germline V gene are GTSNPN and SVGIG (reference sequence). J lost 6 bases, V lost 3 bases, and 5 bases had no gene match. The CDR3 loop reads CAWSRDSSNSPLHF. Here the CDR3 DNA reads TGTGCCTGGAGCCGGGACAGTTCTAATTCACCCCTCCACTTT.